The 22 T cell receptor beta chains below come from one sample, sequenced in a study of blood T cell repertoires in COVID-19. Clones were sequenced by immunoSEQ multiplex PCR, and TCRdb holds only the in-frame ones, with some missing. The profile shows 140,000 to 150,000 clones, about 87% of them singletons. The sequenced material came from peripheral blood. These receptors originate from a woman in her fifties or sixties with acute or convalescent COVID-19.

This clone has just one count. The rearrangement links TRBV5-4 to TRBJ2-3; 9 bases agree with TRBD1. CDR3 length: 16 residues. V lost 1 base to trimming and J lost 6 bases; unmatched junction nucleotides: 9. Germline lookup yields CDR1 SGHNT and CDR2 YYREEE (reference sequence). The CDR3 protein is CASSLTGQGEVDTQYF. CDR3 DNA: TGTGCCAGCAGCTTGACGGGACAGGGAGAAGTCGATACGCAGTATTTT.

The J gene is TRBJ1-5, the V gene TRBV9, with D perhaps matching TRBD1 (5 bases). Trimming pared 1 base from V and 6 bases from J, leaving 8 bases between. The CDR3 consists of 13 residues. Looked up from germline, CDR1 is SGDLS and CDR2 is YYNGEE. For the CDR3, the DNA is TGTGCCAGCAGCGTAAGGGGCAGTCAGCCCCAGCATTTT. Protein: CASSVRGSQPQHF.

This chain uses TRBV24-1 with TRBJ1-5, with D hard to call. The CDR3 contains 14 residues. Germline CDR1 is KGHDR and CDR2 is SFDVKD. Deletions cut 10 bases from V and 4 bases from J, with 16 bases between. The CDR3 loop reads CATPPRRGNQPQHF. CDR3 sequence (DNA): TGTGCCACACCCCCGAGGCGGGGTAATCAGCCCCAGCATTTT.

Only a few counts were recorded for this clone. The rearrangement links TRBV2 to TRBJ1-2, with 10 nucleotides matching TRBD1. CDR3 size: 13 residues. J gave up 2 bases and V 6 bases, and 0 bases lay outside the gene matches. Looked up from germline, CDR1 is SNHLY and CDR2 is FYNNEI. The DNA of the CDR3 is TGTGCCAGCAGGGACAGGGGGAACTATGGCTACACCTTC. It translates to CASRDRGNYGYTF.

The rearrangement joins TRBV29-1 to TRBJ2-1; 10 bases match TRBD2. V lost 7 bases to trimming and J lost 4 bases; unmatched junction nucleotides: 7. The germline gives CDR1 SQVTM, CDR2 ANQGSEA. CDR3 length equals 14 residues. CDR3 sequence reads: CSAGLAELYNEQFF. As DNA, the CDR3 is TGCAGCGCCGGACTAGCGGAGCTATACAATGAGCAGTTCTTC.

Here the CDR3 DNA reads TGTGCCACCGGGGGATGGGGACTTCAAGAGACCCAGTACTTC. Residues: CATGGWGLQETQYF. The V call is TRBV10-3, the J call TRBJ2-5; D might be TRBD2 (6 bases). Trimming removed 10 bases at V and 2 bases at J, with 17 bases between. Germline assignment: CDR1 ENHRY and CDR2 SYGVKD. This CDR3 comprises 14 residues.

The chain employs TRBV29-1 and TRBJ2-7, with TRBD1 as a possible D gene (6 bases). With 0 bases removed from V and 2 bases from J, the gap between germline ends came to 8 bases. There are 13 residues in the CDR3. Germline CDR1 is SQVTM and CDR2 is ANQGSEA. CDR3: CSVEEGAPYEQYF. The CDR3 DNA reads as TGCAGCGTTGAAGAGGGGGCCCCCTACGAGCAGTACTTC.

V gene TRBV5-1 combines with J gene TRBJ2-1, with 7 bases matching TRBD1. Germline CDR1 SGHRS, CDR2 YFSETQ. Trimming cost V 4 bases and J 8 bases; bases outside gene matches: 6. The CDR3 contains 13 residues. CDR3: CASSPTGNHEQFF. DNA for the CDR3: TGCGCCAGCAGCCCGACAGGGAACCATGAGCAGTTCTTC. The whole variable domain, remainder taken from reference TRBV5-1 and TRBJ2-1, is KAGVTQTPRYLIKTRGQQVTLSCSPISGHRSVSWYQQTPGQGLQFLFEYFSETQRNKGNFPGRFSGRQFSNSRSEMNVSTLELGDSALYLCASSPTGNHEQFFGPGTRLTVL.

This chain uses TRBV29-1 with TRBJ2-3; 9 bases are a match to TRBD2. Trimming removed 2 bases from V and 7 bases from J; junction bases left unmatched: 10. The CDR3 is made up of 15 amino acids. Germline V lookup: CDR1 SQVTM, CDR2 ANQGSEA. The CDR3 reads CSVESPTSGPYTQYF. The CDR3 DNA reads as TGCAGCGTTGAATCTCCGACTAGCGGACCATATACGCAGTATTTT.

The chain uses TRBV24-1 and TRBJ2-2; TRBD2 agrees at 8 bases. Germline values: CDR1 KGHDR, CDR2 SFDVKD. The V gene end was trimmed by 4 bases and the J gene end by 4 bases; junction bases not matched to a gene: 4. The CDR3 is 15 amino acids. The CDR3 nucleotides are TGTGCCACCAGTGACAGCGGGAGTCTCACCGGGGAGCTGTTTTTT. Encoded protein: CATSDSGSLTGELFF.

V gene TRBV27 combines with J gene TRBJ2-7; 8 nucleotides agree with TRBD1. Germline CDR1 reads MNHEY; CDR2 reads SMNVEV (reference sequence). The V gene end was trimmed by 0 bases and the J gene end by 2 bases; junction bases not matched to a gene: 3. There are 15 residues in the CDR3. The CDR3 protein is CASSLSGQGTYEQYF. CDR3 sequence (DNA): TGTGCCAGCAGTTTATCTGGACAGGGTACCTACGAGCAGTACTTC.

V and J are TRBV29-1 and TRBJ2-5; 9 nucleotides align to TRBD1. The length of the CDR3 is 11 residues. CDR1 and CDR2 from the germline V gene are SQVTM and ANQGSEA. Trimming removed 7 bases from V and 4 bases from J; junction bases left unmatched: 1. This CDR3 is CSGTGAETQYF. The CDR3 DNA is TGCAGCGGGACAGGGGCAGAGACCCAGTACTTC. Based on the CDR3 plus reference TRBV29-1 and TRBJ2-5, the full variable domain is SAVISQKPSRDICQRGTSLTIQCQVDSQVTMMFWYRQQPGQSLTLIATANQGSEATYESGFVIDKFPISRPNLTFSTLTVSNMSPEDSSIYLCSGTGAETQYFGPGTRLLVL.

The chain uses TRBV30 and TRBJ1-4, with 7 bases fitting TRBD1. Germline V lookup: CDR1 GTSNPN, CDR2 SVGIG (reference sequence). The CDR3 covers 13 residues. V lost 3 bases to trimming and J lost 4 bases; unmatched junction nucleotides: 2. The CDR3 region is CAWRAGGNEKLFF. CDR3 coding DNA: TGTGCCTGGAGGGCAGGGGGTAATGAAAAACTGTTTTTT. Full variable domain (outside the CDR3, taken from reference TRBV30 and TRBJ1-4): SQTIHQWPATLVQPVGSPLSLECTVEGTSNPNLYWYRQAAGRGLQLLFYSVGIGQISSEVPQNLSASRPQDRQFILSSKKLLLSDSGFYLCAWRAGGNEKLFFGSGTQLSVL.

The chain couples TRBV6-5 to TRBJ2-3, with D maybe TRBD2 (6 bases). Germline loops: CDR1 MNHEY, CDR2 SVGAGI. This CDR3 contains 15 residues. Trimming removed 5 bases at V and 0 bases at J, with 12 bases between. The CDR3 region has the DNA TGTGCCAGCAGTCCACGGGGGATTAGCACAGATACGCAGTATTTT. Its translation: CASSPRGISTDTQYF.

This clone was observed a single time. The V and J genes are TRBV24-1 and TRBJ1-3; possible D gene TRBD1, 5 bases. Trimming took off 3 bases at V and 7 bases at J, with 21 bases between the two ends. Per the germline V gene, CDR1 is KGHDR and CDR2 is SFDVKD. The length of the CDR3 is 17 residues. CDR3 residues: CATSDRRDSIFENTIYF. The CDR3 DNA is TGTGCCACCAGTGATCGCCGGGACTCCATCTTTGAGAACACCATATATTTT.

The rearrangement links TRBV5-6 to TRBJ2-3; 9 nucleotides match TRBD2. Trimming took 4 bases from V and 5 from J; bases not matched to a gene: 11. The V gene's germline CDR1 is SGHDT and CDR2 YYEEEE. This CDR3 is 16 amino acids long. The CDR3 reads CASSPGEAGGQDTQYF. Written as DNA, the CDR3 is TGTGCCAGCAGCCCGGGCGAAGCGGGGGGTCAAGATACGCAGTATTTT.

The chain carries TRBV29-1 and TRBJ2-2; TRBD1 matches at 7 bases. Unmatched junction bases numbered 11, after V lost 6 bases and J lost 7 bases. CDR3 length: 14 residues. Looked up from germline, CDR1 is SQVTM and CDR2 is ANQGSEA. CDR3 DNA: TGCAGCGTAGCAGCCAGGGGGTCCGGCGGGGAGCTGTTTTTT. Translation gives CSVAARGSGGELFF.

V usage is TRBV5-1 and J usage is TRBJ1-5; D unresolved. CDR3 size: 15 residues. Germline values: CDR1 SGHRS, CDR2 YFSETQ. V lost 4 bases, J lost 4 bases, and 15 bases lay in between. CDR3: CASSAGDLSNQPQHF. CDR3 sequence (DNA): TGCGCCAGCAGCGCCGGGGATCTGTCAAATCAGCCCCAGCATTTT.

The table lists this clone with a few counts. The rearrangement uses TRBV7-2 and TRBJ2-3; D remains ambiguous. The CDR3 spans 12 residues. Germline assignment: CDR1 SGHTA and CDR2 FQGNSA. Trimming pared 4 bases from V and 2 bases from J, leaving 4 bases between. CDR3 in amino acids: CASSSYTDTQYF. The CDR3 nucleotides are TGTGCCAGCAGCTCCTACACAGATACGCAGTATTTT.

V usage is TRBV3-1 (or the pseudogene TRBV3-2) and J usage is TRBJ2-3; 8 nucleotides agree with TRBD1. Trimming cost V 4 bases and J 5 bases; bases outside gene matches: 5. Germline assignment: CDR1 LGHDT and CDR2 YNNKEL (reference sequence). The CDR3 runs 14 residues. CDR3 loop: CASSRQGSVDTQYF. CDR3 nucleotides: TGTGCCAGCAGCCGACAGGGGTCAGTAGATACGCAGTATTTT.

The chain recombines TRBV4-1 with TRBJ1-2, with 7 bases fitting TRBD1. Germline CDR1 is MGHRA and CDR2 is YSYEKL. The CDR3 is made up of 15 amino acids. J gave up 4 bases and V 4 bases, and 9 bases lay outside the gene matches. The CDR3 DNA is TGCGCCAGCAGCCTGACTCGACAGGGAGCCTATGGCTACACCTTC. As protein: CASSLTRQGAYGYTF.

Comments on this clone: The sample holds other DNA sequences that translate to the same CDR3. The chain links TRBV24-1 to TRBJ2-1; 7 bases match TRBD1. This CDR3 comprises 15 residues. V lost 5 bases to trimming and J lost 2 bases; unmatched junction nucleotides: 5. Looked up from germline, CDR1 is KGHDR and CDR2 is SFDVKD. The CDR3 DNA reads as TGTGCCACCAGTGCCGCAGGGGGACCCTACAATGAGCAGTTCTTC. It encodes CATSAAGGPYNEQFF.